This T cell receptor beta chain comes out of a study of T-cell reconstitution after alpha-beta-depleted transplantation in children. Preparation of the TCRbeta library involved a method that used unique molecular identifiers. MiXCR, applied by TCRdb to the PCR reads, yields one record per CDR3 protein. The table lists more than 400,000 distinct CDR3 sequences, roughly an eighth of them singletons. Concerning this clonotype: Its antigen is not known.

The V gene end was trimmed by 6 bases and the J gene end by 6 bases; junction bases not matched to a gene: 8. CDR1 is KGHSH, CDR2 LQKENI, per germline. The CDR3 covers 14 residues. Regarding the study as a whole: Roughly two months post-transplant, alpha-beta T cells reportedly originated from several hundred graft clones that had expanded. Newly generated T cells supplied most T-cell counts and diversity one year post-transplant.

V usage is TRBV18 and J usage is TRBJ1-1; 9 bases are shared with TRBD1. This sample comprised PBMCs, mostly from graft donor cells, obtained 180 days after TCRalphabeta/CD19-depleted stem cell transplant. The TCR originated in a female patient aged 2 to 10 who had a stem cell transplant for aplastic anemia, so the T cells may come from the graft donor. CDR3: CASSQQGANAEAFF. CDR3 DNA: TGTGCCAGCTCGCAACAGGGGGCAAACGCTGAAGCTTTCTTT.